These 28 T cell receptor beta chains came from one sample sequenced in a study of T cell responses to AZD1222 COVID-19 vaccine. The repertoire was sequenced with immunoSEQ multiplex PCR; TCRdb's copy has only in-frame clones and lacks some. The sample carries 140,000 to 150,000 clones, about 94% recorded once. This material consisted of peripheral blood, taken on day 0 of AZD1222 vaccination. All receptors derive from an adult in good health.

This chain uses TRBV5-1 with TRBJ1-3, with D uncertain. The CDR3 length is 13 residues. Trimming cost V 2 bases and J 2 bases, with 5 bases left between them. Germline CDR1 SGHRS, CDR2 YFSETQ. CDR3 loop: CASSFTPGNTIYF. CDR3 DNA: TGCGCCAGCAGCTTCACTCCTGGAAACACCATATATTTT.

V and J are TRBV28 and TRBJ1-2, with D perhaps TRBD1 (5 bases). Trimming stripped 2 bases from V and 4 bases from J, with 8 bases between. This CDR3 spans 13 amino acids. Germline CDR1 is MDHEN and CDR2 is SYDVKM. The CDR3 region is CASSLGGAYGYTF. The DNA for the CDR3 is TGTGCCAGCAGTTTAGGGGGAGCCTATGGCTACACCTTC.

The chain combines TRBV7-2 with TRBJ2-3, with D perhaps matching TRBD1 or TRBD2 (6 bases each). Trimming left V 5 bases short and J 11 bases short, with 17 bases between. CDR1 is SGHTA, CDR2 FQGNSA, per germline. The CDR3 sequence is 13 residues long. CDR3: CASSPPQGLMQYF. The CDR3 region has the DNA TGTGCCAGCAGCCCCCCACAGGGACTTATGCAGTATTTT.

The chain couples TRBV28 to TRBJ2-2; 7 bases agree with TRBD2. The germline CDR1 and CDR2 sequences are MDHEN and SYDVKM. This CDR3 region has 14 residues. V gave up 5 bases and J gave up 1 base; unmatched junction bases: 1. The CDR3 sequence is CASSGGRNTGELFF. The DNA for the CDR3 is TGTGCCAGCAGTGGCGGGAGGAACACCGGGGAGCTGTTTTTT.

This chain joins TRBV13 and TRBJ1-1; 7 bases map to TRBD1. CDR1 and CDR2 from the germline V gene are PRHDT and FYEKMQ (reference sequence). V dropped 5 bases and J dropped 11; count of bases not matched to a gene: 8. The CDR3 loop spans 12 amino acids. CDR3 DNA sequence: TGTGCCAGCAGCCTACAGGGACAGTTTGCTTTCTTT. Its translation: CASSLQGQFAFF.

The CDR3 reads CASSVSGSSYEQYF. CDR3 nucleotides: TGTGCCAGTAGTGTTAGCGGTAGCTCCTACGAGCAGTACTTC. The chain joins TRBV19 to TRBJ2-7, with D maybe TRBD2 (6 bases). Per the germline V gene, CDR1 is LNHDA and CDR2 is SQIVND (reference sequence). This CDR3 comprises 14 residues. Trimming cost V 5 bases and J 0 bases, with 11 bases left between them.

This rearrangement joins TRBV15 to TRBJ2-1; 8 bases line up with TRBD2. The CDR3 is 14 amino acids. V was clipped by 5 bases and J by 4 bases; unmatched bases: 4. Germline CDR1 reads LNHNV; CDR2 reads YYDKDF (reference sequence). In DNA form, the CDR3 reads TGTGCCACCAGCCGGGGGGGGCAGTACAATGAGCAGTTCTTC. This encodes CATSRGGQYNEQFF.

The chain is built from TRBV25-1 and TRBJ2-7; D perhaps matches TRBD2 (6 bases). Trimming cost V 1 base and J 5 bases, with 6 bases left between them. The CDR3 is 12 amino acids. Germline V gives CDR1 MGHDK, CDR2 SYGVNS. CDR3 region: CASSEWGDEQYF. The CDR3 coding sequence is TGTGCCAGCAGTGAATGGGGGGACGAGCAGTACTTC.

The chain employs TRBV27 and TRBJ1-6; 8 nucleotides line up with TRBD1. CDR3 size: 16 residues. V was pared by 6 bases and J by 14 bases, with 18 bases of the junction left unmatched. Germline CDR1 is MNHEY and CDR2 is SMNVEV (reference sequence). The CDR3 reads CASSPTQGGLKFTLHF. The CDR3 DNA follows: TGTGCCAGCAGCCCTACACAGGGGGGGCTGAAATTCACCCTCCACTTT.

The rearrangement joins TRBV28 to TRBJ2-7, with no clear D. The V and J ends lost 2 bases and 5 bases respectively, with 10 bases between them. CDR1 and CDR2 from the germline V gene are MDHEN and SYDVKM. The length of the CDR3 is 13 residues. The CDR3 loop reads CASSLPPVDEQYF. CDR3 nucleotides: TGTGCCAGCAGTTTACCTCCAGTCGACGAGCAGTACTTC.

V gene TRBV5-6 combines with J gene TRBJ2-1, with a tentative D call TRBD2 (5 bases). Trimming removed 1 base at V and 4 bases at J, with 6 bases between. Germline V lookup: CDR1 SGHDT, CDR2 YYEEEE. The length of the CDR3 is 13 residues. CDR3 sequence: CASSLTRYNEQFF. CDR3 DNA: TGTGCCAGCAGCTTGACTAGGTACAATGAGCAGTTCTTC.

V usage is TRBV30 and J usage is TRBJ1-3; D is uncertain. Trimming cost V 7 bases and J 3 bases, with 13 bases left between them. The CDR3 consists of 13 residues. Germline CDR1 and CDR2: GTSNPN and SVGIG (reference sequence). The CDR3 DNA sequence: TGTGCCTTCCCCGCCCGTAATGGAAACACCATATATTTT. Translation gives CAFPARNGNTIYF.

The gene calls are TRBV28 and TRBJ2-1; D gene unclear. V was cut by 5 bases and J by 12 bases, with 14 bases left in between. The germline gives CDR1 MDHEN, CDR2 SYDVKM. This CDR3 contains 12 residues. CDR3: CASSLTLSRQFF. The CDR3 region has the DNA TGTGCCAGCAGTCTGACCCTCTCTCGGCAGTTCTTC.

This clone was detected once. This chain joins TRBV19 and TRBJ2-7, with D possibly matching TRBD2 (6 bases). V was clipped by 5 bases and J by 0 bases, with 20 bases between them. This CDR3 comprises 17 residues. Germline loops: CDR1 LNHDA, CDR2 SQIVND (reference sequence). The CDR3 region is CASSRGSGDQSSYEQYF. CDR3 nucleotides: TGTGCCAGTAGTCGGGGCTCGGGGGACCAGAGCTCCTACGAGCAGTACTTC.

The chain joins TRBV3-1 (or the pseudogene TRBV3-2) to TRBJ1-2; D remains ambiguous. V lost 0 bases and J 4 bases, leaving 12 bases between the germline ends. The CDR3 runs 15 residues. CDR1 and CDR2 from the germline V gene are LGHDT and YNNKEL (reference sequence). The DNA for the CDR3 is TGTGCCAGCAGCCAAGAAGCCACTTACGCCTATGGCTACACCTTC. Its protein product is CASSQEATYAYGYTF.

The J gene is TRBJ2-1, the V gene TRBV14, with TRBD2 matching over 11 bases. The germline gives CDR1 SGHDN, CDR2 FVKESK. Unmatched junction bases numbered 10, after V lost 9 bases and J lost 9 bases. The CDR3 consists of 14 residues. The DNA of the CDR3 is TGTGCCAGGACTAGCGGGATCAAGTCCTGTGAGCAGTTCTTC. Its translation: CARTSGIKSCEQFF. Supplemented by reference TRBV14 and TRBJ2-1, the full variable domain reads EAGVTQFPSHSVIEKGQTVTLRCDPISGHDNLYWYRRVMGKEIKFLLHFVKESKQDESGMPNNRFLAERTGGTYSTLKVQPAELEDSGVYFCARTSGIKSCEQFFGPGTRLTVL.

The chain links TRBV24-1 to TRBJ1-4; unclear D gene. Deletions cut 3 bases from V and 8 bases from J, with 15 bases between. Germline loops: CDR1 KGHDR, CDR2 SFDVKD. The CDR3 consists of 15 residues. The CDR3 loop is CATSDPSIDEEKLFF. The DNA for the CDR3 is TGTGCCACCAGTGATCCTAGCATCGACGAGGAAAAACTGTTTTTT.

V gene TRBV6-2 or TRBV6-3 combines with J gene TRBJ2-7; D remains ambiguous. CDR1 is MNHEY, CDR2 SVGEGT, per germline. The CDR3 sequence is 14 residues long. Trimming stripped 0 bases from V and 3 bases from J, with 9 bases between. The CDR3 DNA sequence: TGTGCCAGCAGTTACTCGGGCCTCAGCTACGAGCAGTACTTC. It yields the protein CASSYSGLSYEQYF.

The chain combines TRBV20-1 with TRBJ2-3, with no clear D. Germline lookup yields CDR1 DFQATT and CDR2 SNEGSKA (reference sequence). Between the trimmed V and J ends, which lost 6 bases and 9 bases, there was a span of 19 bases. The CDR3 totals 13 residues. The chain's CDR3 is CSASPGGDRTQYF. Written as DNA, the CDR3 is TGCAGTGCAAGTCCGGGCGGCGATAGAACGCAGTATTTT.

This clone was counted at least ten times. Other DNA sequences of this sample code for an identical CDR3. The chain employs TRBV11-2 and TRBJ2-7; the match to TRBD1 covers 11 bases. Germline CDR1 and CDR2: SGHAT and FQNNGV. The J segment lost 3 bases and the V segment lost 5 bases, leaving 15 bases of the junction unmatched. The CDR3 covers 18 residues. The CDR3 nucleotides are TGTGCCAGCAGCGGTCGTCCGGGACAGGGGGGCCCCGACTACGAGCAGTACTTC. Translating gives CASSGRPGQGGPDYEQYF.

The CDR3 loop is CASSRRGTAGGTDTQYF. In nucleotides, the CDR3 is TGTGCCAGCAGCCGGAGGGGTACAGCGGGAGGCACAGATACGCAGTATTTT. The chain joins TRBV7-8 to TRBJ2-3; 8 bases match TRBD2. The CDR3 length is 17 residues. V lost 5 bases, J lost 1 base, and 11 bases stayed unmatched. The V gene's germline CDR1 is SGHVS and CDR2 FQNEAQ.

The chain has TRBV5-1 and TRBJ2-1; TRBD1 or TRBD2 may be the D gene (5 bases each). CDR3 length: 15 residues. The V gene's germline CDR1 is SGHRS and CDR2 YFSETQ. Trimming pared 4 bases from V and 2 bases from J, leaving 13 bases between. CDR3 in amino acids: CASSIRDPPYNEQFF. Here the CDR3 DNA reads TGCGCCAGCAGCATCCGGGACCCGCCCTACAATGAGCAGTTCTTC. Full variable domain (outside the CDR3, taken from reference TRBV5-1 and TRBJ2-1): KAGVTQTPRYLIKTRGQQVTLSCSPISGHRSVSWYQQTPGQGLQFLFEYFSETQRNKGNFPGRFSGRQFSNSRSEMNVSTLELGDSALYLCASSIRDPPYNEQFFGPGTRLTVL.

This clone was detected only a few times. The rearrangement joins TRBV5-1 to TRBJ2-1, with 9 bases that match TRBD2. The V gene end was trimmed by 0 bases and the J gene end by 7 bases; junction bases not matched to a gene: 8. This CDR3 comprises 16 residues. CDR1 and CDR2 (germline): SGHRS, YFSETQ. In DNA, the CDR3 is TGCGCCAGCAGCTTGGGCGCGGGAGGGCCTTCAAATGAGCAGTTCTTC. As protein: CASSLGAGGPSNEQFF. Complete variable domain (other parts from reference TRBV5-1 and TRBJ2-1): KAGVTQTPRYLIKTRGQQVTLSCSPISGHRSVSWYQQTPGQGLQFLFEYFSETQRNKGNFPGRFSGRQFSNSRSEMNVSTLELGDSALYLCASSLGAGGPSNEQFFGPGTRLTVL.

V and J are TRBV5-1 and TRBJ2-7; D remains ambiguous. CDR1 SGHRS and CDR2 YFSETQ come from the germline V gene. This CDR3 region has 15 residues. V shed 5 bases and J shed 0 bases, with 15 bases lying between them. As DNA, the CDR3 is TGCGCCAGCAGACCTCACACAGCGAACTCCTACGAGCAGTACTTC. Translating it yields CASRPHTANSYEQYF.

The chain is built from TRBV12-3 or TRBV12-4 and TRBJ1-3; TRBD1 matches at 7 bases. Trimming at V came to 6 bases and at J to 8 bases, leaving 7 bases not matched to a gene. CDR3 size: 13 residues. The CDR3 DNA follows: TGTGCCAGCAGCTCGACAGGGTTGGACACCATATATTTT. The encoded protein is CASSSTGLDTIYF.

This chain connects TRBV19 to TRBJ2-1, with 12 bases matching TRBD2. Germline CDR1 LNHDA, CDR2 SQIVND (reference sequence). The length of the CDR3 is 16 residues. With V trimmed by 4 bases and J by 9 bases, 10 bases remained unmatched. The CDR3 region is CASSTRLAGVYGEQFF. CDR3 DNA: TGTGCCAGTAGTACCAGACTAGCGGGAGTTTACGGTGAGCAGTTCTTC.

The chain employs TRBV10-2 and TRBJ2-2; D might be TRBD2 (5 bases). V lost 8 bases and J lost 3, with 13 bases in between. CDR3 size: 14 residues. Germline V lookup: CDR1 WSHSY, CDR2 SAAADI. CDR3 sequence: CASRAGEYTGELFF. CDR3 coding DNA: TGCGCCAGCCGGGCCGGGGAGTACACCGGGGAGCTGTTTTTT.

This chain connects TRBV10-3 to TRBJ2-7; D is unresolved. The CDR3 is 14 residues long. The germline V gene encodes CDR1 ENHRY and CDR2 SYGVKD. The V and J ends lost 0 bases and 2 bases respectively, with 8 bases between them. The CDR3 coding sequence is TGTGCCATCAGTGAGTCTGTCAGCACCTACGAGCAGTACTTC. Amino acid sequence: CAISESVSTYEQYF.